This passage covers 21 T cell receptor beta chains from one sample sequenced in a study of T cell responses to AZD1222 COVID-19 vaccine (dated by TCRdb to the early 2020s). Preparation of the library involved the immunoSEQ multiplex PCR assay. In TCRdb, the immuneACCESS table is reduced to in-frame sequences with V and J assigned. These tables do not hold every clone; where another copy was compared, an unresolved V gene accounts for under half, and the others remain unexplained. This sample is represented by around 99,000 clones; more than 80% of them were singletons. Approximately 12% of the sample rests with the top ten. In the paper's terms, the time point label means: baseline before first vaccination. The starting material was peripheral blood, obtained on day 0 of AZD1222 vaccination. The receptors shown here come from an adult in good health.

The chain couples TRBV30 to TRBJ1-5; no definite D call. V was cut by 0 bases and J by 0 bases, with 21 bases left in between. In germline, CDR1 is GTSNPN, CDR2 SVGIG (reference sequence). There are 19 residues in the CDR3. As DNA, the CDR3 is TGTGCCTGGAGTGTAGGCACGTCGCTCGCAGGATATAGCAATCAGCCCCAGCATTTT. Protein: CAWSVGTSLAGYSNQPQHF.

V is TRBV9 and J is TRBJ2-2; D is perhaps TRBD2 (5 bases). The V end lost 4 bases, the J end lost 5 bases, and 15 bases lay between the germline ends. Germline lookup yields CDR1 SGDLS and CDR2 YYNGEE. This CDR3 region has 15 residues. CDR3 in amino acids: CASSPGDSATGELFF. CDR3 bases: TGTGCCAGCAGCCCTGGGGATAGCGCGACCGGGGAGCTGTTTTTT. The full variable domain, with the rest looked up from reference TRBV9 and TRBJ2-2, is DSGVTQTPKHLITATGQRVTLRCSPRSGDLSVYWYQQSLDQGLQFLIQYYNGEERAKGNILERFSAQQFPDLHSELNLSSLELGDSALYFCASSPGDSATGELFFGEGSRLTVL.

V is TRBV5-1 and J is TRBJ1-1; a weak D match, TRBD1 (5 bases). Germline V CDR1 and CDR2: SGHRS, YFSETQ. The CDR3 has 15 residues. The ends were cut back, 4 bases at V and 0 bases at J, with 13 bases in the middle. CDR3 in DNA: TGCGCCAGCAGCCTGACGTGGGGGGTGAACACTGAAGCTTTCTTT. Amino acids: CASSLTWGVNTEAFF.

As to this clone: The same CDR3 also results from other DNA sequences found in this sample. The chain combines TRBV9 with TRBJ1-1; no reliable D call. Germline V lookup: CDR1 SGDLS, CDR2 YYNGEE. V was pared by 0 bases and J by 4 bases, with 4 bases between. The CDR3 length is 12 residues. CDR3 sequence (DNA): TGTGCCAGCAGCGTAGAAGGCACTGAAGCTTTCTTT. It codes for CASSVEGTEAFF.

The chain carries TRBV6-2 or TRBV6-3 and TRBJ2-3, with 7 bases that match TRBD2. The CDR3 is made up of 15 amino acids. Unmatched junction bases numbered 9, after V lost 5 bases and J lost 4 bases. CDR1 and CDR2 from the germline V gene are MNHEY and SVGEGT. CDR3 amino acids: CASSPLVSGADTQYF. The CDR3 DNA follows: TGTGCCAGCAGTCCCCTTGTGAGCGGGGCAGATACGCAGTATTTT.

The rearrangement uses TRBV7-6 and TRBJ1-4; the match to TRBD1 covers 10 bases. Per the germline V gene, CDR1 is SGHVS and CDR2 is FNYEAQ. V dropped 6 bases and J dropped 8; count of bases not matched to a gene: 6. This CDR3 contains 14 residues. The CDR3 bases are TGTGCCAGCAGATCCGGGACAGGGGACGAAAAACTGTTTTTT. It yields the protein CASRSGTGDEKLFF.

The chain carries TRBV21-1 and TRBJ2-7; TRBD2 is taken as the D call from the table, unchecked against the DNA. TRBV21-1 is listed as a pseudogene. The CDR3 runs 16 residues. The CDR3, as DNA: TGTGCCAGCAGCAAAGGTGAAACTTTTCCCCCCTGGGAGCAGTACTTC. It is translated as CASSKGETFPPWEQYF.

The chain recombines TRBV5-1 with TRBJ2-5; 11 bases are a match to TRBD1. This CDR3 region has 14 residues. Per the germline V gene, CDR1 is SGHRS and CDR2 is YFSETQ. Trimming at V came to 4 bases and at J to 9 bases, leaving 8 bases not matched to a gene. CDR3 coding DNA: TGCGCCAGCAGCCCAAACCGGGACAGGGGGTCCCAGTACTTC. Its translation is CASSPNRDRGSQYF.

This clone was seen only once. This chain connects TRBV14 to TRBJ1-5; possible D gene TRBD1, 6 bases. The CDR3 is 14 amino acids. The V gene's germline CDR1 is SGHDN and CDR2 FVKESK. V was shortened by 5 bases and J by 1 base, with 9 bases between the two germline ends. The chain's CDR3 is CASSEGGSNQPQHF. Written as DNA, the CDR3 is TGTGCCAGCAGCGAAGGGGGAAGCAATCAGCCCCAGCATTTT.

This chain joins TRBV6-6 and TRBJ2-7; 7 positions match TRBD1. CDR1 is MNHNY, CDR2 SVGAGI, per germline (reference sequence). The ends lost 8 bases at V and 7 bases at J; junction bases unmatched: 23. This CDR3 spans 17 amino acids. The CDR3 DNA is TGTGCCAGCTGTCAGCTTTGGACAGGCAAACTAGTCGGGGAGCAGTACTTC. This translates into CASCQLWTGKLVGEQYF.

The chain links TRBV5-1 to TRBJ2-5; D perhaps matches TRBD1 (5 bases). Germline V gene lookup returns CDR1 SGHRS and CDR2 YFSETQ. The CDR3 has 14 amino acids. V lost 0 bases, J lost 4 bases, and 10 bases lay in between. CDR3 in amino acids: CASSLGQGLETQYF. The CDR3 DNA sequence: TGCGCCAGCAGCTTGGGGCAGGGTCTAGAGACCCAGTACTTC.

The gene calls are TRBV13 and TRBJ1-1; 8 bases align to TRBD1. Germline V gives CDR1 PRHDT, CDR2 FYEKMQ (reference sequence). The CDR3 has 11 amino acids. The junction had 5 bases not matched to a gene; V was cut back by 5 bases and J by 12 bases. This CDR3 is CASSQQGETFF. The CDR3 DNA is TGTGCCAGCAGCCAACAGGGGGAAACTTTCTTT.

The rearrangement links TRBV2 to TRBJ1-1, with D unclear. The CDR3 spans 10 residues. Germline assignment: CDR1 SNHLY and CDR2 FYNNEI. V lost 6 bases, J lost 8 bases, and 7 bases lay in between. CDR3 DNA: TGTGCCAGCAGCCGGGAGGAAGCTTTCTTT. As protein: CASSREEAFF.

CDR3 region: CASSQEASGNNEQFF. Here the CDR3 DNA reads TGTGCCAGCAGCCAAGAAGCTAGCGGAAACAATGAGCAGTTCTTC. The rearrangement joins TRBV4-2 to TRBJ2-1, with 7 positions matching TRBD2. J gave up 5 bases and V 0 bases, and 4 bases lay outside the gene matches. There are 15 residues in the CDR3. Per the germline V gene, CDR1 is LGHNA and CDR2 is YNFKEQ.

The chain is built from TRBV28 and TRBJ1-5; 7 nucleotides agree with TRBD1. The V segment lost 9 bases and the J segment 4 bases; nucleotides outside the gene matches: 3. The CDR3 is 12 amino acids. Per germline, CDR1 MDHEN and CDR2 SYDVKM. CDR3 residues: CASEQGNQPQHF. The CDR3 nucleotides read TGTGCCAGTGAACAGGGGAATCAGCCCCAGCATTTT.

The rearrangement joins TRBV7-2 to TRBJ2-2; TRBD1 matches 8 bases. CDR3 length: 15 amino acids. The J segment lost 0 bases and the V segment lost 4 bases, leaving 1 base of the junction unmatched. Germline CDR1 reads SGHTA; CDR2 reads FQGNSA. CDR3 coding DNA: TGTGCCAGCAGCTCGGACAGGGCGAACACCGGGGAGCTGTTTTTT. Translated, it gives CASSSDRANTGELFF.

V usage is TRBV5-8 and J usage is TRBJ1-5; 10 bases agree with TRBD1. This CDR3 region has 16 residues. CDR1 SGHTS and CDR2 YDEGEE come from the germline V gene. J was trimmed by 3 bases and V by 4 bases; bases with no gene match: 7. The CDR3, as DNA: TGTGCCAGCAGCCCGGGACAGGGGTTGATCAATCAGCCCCAGCATTTT. Protein product: CASSPGQGLINQPQHF.

The rearrangement joins TRBV9 to TRBJ1-1; 12 bases line up with TRBD1. CDR1 SGDLS and CDR2 YYNGEE come from the germline V gene. The V segment lost 1 base and the J segment 4 bases; nucleotides outside the gene matches: 8. This CDR3 has 17 amino acids. The CDR3 region is CASSVFPGQGAGTEAFF. The CDR3 nucleotides read TGTGCCAGCAGCGTATTTCCGGGACAGGGGGCAGGCACTGAAGCTTTCTTT.

V is TRBV28 and J is TRBJ1-2; possibly TRBD1 for D (6 bases). Germline assignment: CDR1 MDHEN and CDR2 SYDVKM. The CDR3 consists of 13 residues. The V end was cut by 10 bases, the J end by 5 bases, with 17 bases between. In nucleotides, the CDR3 is TGTGCCATCGCACAGGGAAGTGGTTATGGCTACACCTTC. This gives the protein CAIAQGSGYGYTF.

V gene TRBV30 combines with J gene TRBJ2-5; 9 nucleotides line up with TRBD2. The CDR3 runs 14 residues. Germline CDR1 is GTSNPN and CDR2 is SVGIG (reference sequence). V shed 2 bases and J 5 bases; nucleotides not matched to a gene: 6. The CDR3, as DNA: TGTGCCTGGAGTCCAGCGGGAGGACGGGAGACCCAGTACTTC. Residues: CAWSPAGGRETQYF.

The chain couples TRBV6-6 to TRBJ1-2, with no clear D. Germline V gene lookup returns CDR1 MNHNY and CDR2 SVGAGI (reference sequence). This CDR3 has 18 amino acids. Trimming removed 5 bases at V and 4 bases at J, with 26 bases between. CDR3 coding DNA: TGTGCCAGCAGTCATATTGGGTTGGTCGATCCAAACCCCTATGGCTACACCTTC. Protein: CASSHIGLVDPNPYGYTF.